What follows describes a single T cell receptor beta chain. Its antigen is currently unknown. This record comes from a study of identical twins. Whole-study results and caveats: Cross-sectional statistical analysis was relied on for the conclusions, without the same donors being followed.

J lost 0 bases, V lost 0 bases, and 9 bases had no gene match. Per the germline V gene, CDR1 is SGHRS and CDR2 is YFSETQ. The CDR3 is 18 residues long. TCRdb reprocessed the 5' RACE reads with MiXCR, giving one entry per CDR3 protein. This table has 1,800,000 or so distinct CDR3 sequences, under 35% appearing once. The TCR comes from a newborn girl in good health. The chain carries TRBV5-1 and TRBJ2-7; 10 bases fit TRBD2. Sequencing input: cord blood. The CDR3: CASSLAYWTSGSSYEQYF. In DNA, the CDR3 is TGCGCCAGCAGCTTGGCCTACTGGACTAGCGGCAGCTCCTACGAGCAGTACTTC.